This is a list of T cell receptor beta chains from one sample in a study of PD-L1 blockade in urothelial cancer. Libraries were prepared by immunoSEQ multiplex PCR; TCRdb keeps only in-frame clonotypes and omits some of them. This table holds 35,000 to 45,000 clones, roughly nine tenths found once. Sequenced material: PBMCs, taken around atezolizumab (anti-PD-L1) treatment. Every receptor here comes from a man between 65 and 85 years old with urothelial cancer. Both conserved end residues are trimmed from each CDR3. The order of the fields is V gene, CDR3 length, J gene, CDR3 protein.

>TRBV7-9|14|TRBJ1-1
ASSVLLGRGKTEAF
>TRBV10-3|13|TRBJ1-1
AISESTGGDTEAF
>TRBV7-9|14|TRBJ2-3
ASSSSGTGATDTQY
>TRBV10-2|13|TRBJ1-1
ASTGWRSGFTEAF
>TRBV7-8|11|TRBJ1-2
ASSLDTDYGYT
>TRBV11-2|14|TRBJ2-7
ASSHFRGRGLYEQY
>TRBV7-8|14|TRBJ2-1
ASSSRLAGGNNEQF
>TRBV5-5|13|TRBJ2-6
ASSFTGSGANVLT
>TRBV28|15|TRBJ2-4
ASRPDGGPRVKNIQY
>TRBV19|13|TRBJ2-1
ASSPDGGSYNEQF
>TRBV11-2|13|TRBJ1-3
ASSPIQGARNTIY
>TRBV10-3|12|TRBJ2-7
AIRPLASSYEQY
>TRBV6-1|12|TRBJ2-1
ASSANYQGREQF
>TRBV5-6|13|TRBJ2-7
ASSLRLAGVGEQY
>TRBV4-2|12|TRBJ2-3
ASSQDGLGAAQY
>TRBV13|12|TRBJ2-3
ASSLGFGTDTQY
>TRBV20-1|8|TRBJ1-1
SASRERAF